This TCR beta chain is drawn from a study of cytomegalovirus exposure and HLA in healthy donors. Overall study findings and caveats: Whilst most TCR sequences proved rare, a subset of public TCRs occurred across many donors.

With regard to this clone: Its antigen is currently unknown.

This table comes from immunoSEQ multiplex PCR, and its TCRdb copy is limited to in-frame clones, with some not included. Among roughly 220,000 clones, about 93% were seen once, and the ten largest hold 1% to 1.2%. The length of the CDR3 is 15 residues. The sample was PBMCs. V gene TRBV21-1 combines with J gene TRBJ2-1; TRBD1, the table's D call, was not compared with the DNA. TRBV21-1 is recorded as a pseudogene. This clonotype was sampled from a woman under 30 in good health and CMV-seronegative. The DNA of the CDR3 is TGTGCCAGCAGCAAAGAAGGGGACATTGGGGGAGAGCAGTTCTTC. Translation: CASSKEGDIGGEQFF.